The 28 T cell receptor beta chains below all came from one sample that was sequenced in a study of response to subunit inactivated influenza vaccine. TCRdb analysed the RT-PCR reads with MiXCR anew, one entry per CDR3 protein. Found here are hundreds of thousands of distinct CDR3 sequences, approximately 14% of them singletons; the top ten hold 11%. This specimen consisted of PBMCs from blood, obtained approximately 12 days after vaccination. The source of these receptors is a man aged 50 to 59 who received an inactivated influenza vaccine.

The chain combines TRBV12-3 or TRBV12-4 with TRBJ1-2, with 7 positions matching TRBD1. Losses at the gene ends were 6 bases for V and 3 bases for J; bases not matched to a gene: 7. The CDR3 has 14 amino acids. The CDR3 DNA reads as TGTGCCAGCAGCGGAACCAGGGGGTACTATGGCTACACCTTC. Translation gives CASSGTRGYYGYTF.

The gene calls are TRBV7-3 and TRBJ2-1; D unresolved. Trimming pared 2 bases from V and 5 bases from J, leaving 10 bases between. This CDR3 is built from 14 residues. In germline, CDR1 is SGHTA, CDR2 FQGTGA. As DNA, the CDR3 is TGTGCCAGCAGCTTAGGGCCCTTTAACAATGAGCAGTTCTTC. It is translated as CASSLGPFNNEQFF.

This chain joins TRBV29-1 and TRBJ2-6; D unresolved. Between the trimmed V and J ends, which lost 4 bases and 1 base, there was a span of 5 bases. The CDR3 sequence is 13 residues long. Germline loops: CDR1 SQVTM, CDR2 ANQGSEA. CDR3 bases: TGCAGCGTTGGGTGGTCTGGGGCCAACGTCCTGACTTTC. As protein: CSVGWSGANVLTF. The whole variable domain, filled in from reference TRBV29-1 and TRBJ2-6, reads SAVISQKPSRDICQRGTSLTIQCQVDSQVTMMFWYRQQPGQSLTLIATANQGSEATYESGFVIDKFPISRPNLTFSTLTVSNMSPEDSSIYLCSVGWSGANVLTFGAGSRLTVL.

This clonotype came up a few times. The V call is TRBV4-1, the J call TRBJ2-7; D not resolved. Trimming stripped 4 bases from V and 2 bases from J, with 9 bases between. The germline CDR1 and CDR2 sequences are MGHRA and YSYEKL. The CDR3 covers 13 residues. The CDR3 region has the DNA TGCGCCAGCAGCCCATCGAGGACCTACGAGCAGTACTTC. This translates into CASSPSRTYEQYF.

This clonotype was detected a few times. The rearrangement uses TRBV20-1 and TRBJ1-6, with D perhaps matching TRBD1 (5 bases). The CDR3 has 16 amino acids. The V end lost 5 bases, the J end lost 4 bases, and 18 bases lay between the germline ends. Germline V gene sequence: CDR1 DFQATT, CDR2 SNEGSKA (reference sequence). CDR3 amino acids: CSAVPPSRAYNSPLHF. CDR3 DNA sequence: TGCAGTGCTGTCCCCCCAAGCAGGGCGTATAATTCACCCCTCCACTTT.

This clonotype was detected only a few times. The chain uses TRBV7-2 and TRBJ2-7; D gene uncertain. Germline V CDR1 and CDR2: SGHTA, FQGNSA. The V end was cut by 2 bases, the J end by 1 base, with 12 bases between. This CDR3 has 15 amino acids. This CDR3 reads CASSLSRSSSYEQYF. The CDR3 DNA reads TGTGCCAGCAGCTTATCTAGGTCATCTTCCTACGAGCAGTACTTC.

The rearrangement joins TRBV29-1 to TRBJ2-2; TRBD2 matches at 7 bases. In germline, CDR1 is SQVTM, CDR2 ANQGSEA. The V segment lost 6 bases and the J segment 1 base; nucleotides outside the gene matches: 5. The CDR3 has 14 amino acids. CDR3 DNA sequence: TGCAGCGTCCGCGGGGGACTGAACACCGGGGAGCTGTTTTTT. Translated: CSVRGGLNTGELFF.

This clonotype was recorded a few times. This chain joins TRBV4-3 and TRBJ2-7; TRBD2 matches 9 bases. Germline V gene sequence: CDR1 LGHNA, CDR2 YSLEER. The CDR3 contains 15 residues. V lost 0 bases and J lost 10; bases outside the gene matches: 10. The CDR3 DNA reads TGCGCCAGCAGCCAAGAATCTAGCGGGGTTACGAGACAGTACTTC. It is translated as CASSQESSGVTRQYF.

This clonotype was found many times. The chain joins TRBV11-2 to TRBJ2-1; D perhaps matches TRBD2 (7 bases). Germline assignment: CDR1 SGHAT and CDR2 FQNNGV. The CDR3 contains 16 residues. V was pared by 5 bases and J by 6 bases, with 20 bases between. The CDR3 reads CASSRAGTRLLNEQFF. The CDR3 DNA follows: TGTGCCAGCAGCCGAGCGGGGACAAGACTCCTCAATGAGCAGTTCTTC.

The V gene is TRBV12-3 or TRBV12-4, the J gene TRBJ2-7; D is unresolved. V was pared by 6 bases and J by 2 bases, with 14 bases between. This CDR3 is 14 amino acids long. The CDR3 sequence is CASSVTPTAYEQYF. CDR3 DNA: TGTGCCAGCAGCGTCACACCCACCGCCTACGAGCAGTACTTC.

The rearrangement uses TRBV6-2 or TRBV6-3 and TRBJ2-2, with D possibly being TRBD2 (6 bases). Germline lookup yields CDR1 MNHEY and CDR2 SVGEGT. There are 15 residues in the CDR3. V lost 2 bases and J 5 bases, leaving 12 bases between the germline ends. CDR3 DNA: TGTGCCAGCAGTTACGGGGACCGGGGGACCGGGGAGCTGTTTTTT. Translation: CASSYGDRGTGELFF.

The chain employs TRBV5-4 and TRBJ2-5, with 8 bases aligning to TRBD2. J lost 2 bases, V lost 1 base, and 4 bases had no gene match. The germline gives CDR1 SGHNT, CDR2 YYREEE (reference sequence). This CDR3 has 15 residues. The CDR3 reads CASSLPAGGQETQYF. The CDR3 region has the DNA TGTGCCAGCAGCTTGCCGGCGGGGGGACAAGAGACCCAGTACTTC. Full variable domain (rest looked up from reference TRBV5-4 and TRBJ2-5): ETGVTQSPTHLIKTRGQQVTLRCSSQSGHNTVSWYQQALGQGPQFIFQYYREEENGRGNFPPRFSGLQFPNYSSELNVNALELDDSALYLCASSLPAGGQETQYFGPGTRLLVL.

The chain links TRBV3-1 to TRBJ1-1; the D gene is possibly TRBD1 (6 bases). The CDR3 extends over 14 amino acids. The V and J ends lost 4 bases and 10 bases respectively, with 19 bases between them. Germline loops: CDR1 LGHDT, CDR2 YNNKEL (reference sequence). The DNA for the CDR3 is TGTGCCAGCAGCCCAAAGGGGGATTGGGGGCGAGCTTTCTTT. This encodes CASSPKGDWGRAFF. Using reference TRBV3-1 and TRBJ1-1 for the parts outside the CDR3, the full variable domain is DTAVSQTPKYLVTQMGNDKSIKCEQNLGHDTMYWYKQDSKKFLKIMFSYNNKELIINETVPNRFSPKSPDKAHLNLHINSLELGDSAVYFCASSPKGDWGRAFFGQGTRLTVV.

The gene calls are TRBV5-1 and TRBJ2-3; D gene ambiguous. The CDR3 sequence is 14 residues long. The ends were cut back, 0 bases at V and 3 bases at J, with 8 bases in the middle. Germline V CDR1 and CDR2: SGHRS, YFSETQ. The CDR3 sequence: CASSLAARTDTQYF. The CDR3 nucleotides are TGCGCCAGCAGCTTGGCGGCCAGAACAGATACGCAGTATTTT.

This clonotype was seen a handful of times. This sequence joins TRBV4-3 and TRBJ2-3; possible D gene TRBD2, 6 bases. V lost 0 bases, J lost 6 bases, and 19 bases lay in between. CDR1 is LGHNA, CDR2 YSLEER, per germline. The CDR3 sequence is 17 residues long. CDR3 sequence: CASSQDRGATSFDTQYF. DNA of the CDR3: TGCGCCAGCAGCCAAGATCGGGGTGCAACTAGCTTTGATACGCAGTATTTT.

V gene TRBV20-1 combines with J gene TRBJ2-3; TRBD1 or TRBD2 may be the D gene (5 bases each). Trimming removed 5 bases from V and 8 bases from J, with 17 bases in between. The V gene's germline CDR1 is DFQATT and CDR2 SNEGSKA (reference sequence). The CDR3 sequence is 13 residues long. The CDR3 coding sequence is TGCAGTGCTCCCGGGACCTCGCCGGGTACGCAGTATTTT. Translated: CSAPGTSPGTQYF.

The table lists this clonotype with a few counts. V gene TRBV28 combines with J gene TRBJ2-7; D may match TRBD1 or TRBD2 (5 bases each). The CDR3 has 15 amino acids. V dropped 5 bases and J dropped 1 base, with 15 bases sitting between them. The germline V gene has CDR1 MDHEN and CDR2 SYDVKM. The CDR3 DNA is TGTGCCAGCAGTGATCCGGGACGAGCATCCTACGAGCAGTACTTC. This sequence encodes CASSDPGRASYEQYF.

The chain combines TRBV7-2 with TRBJ2-7; possible D gene TRBD2, 5 bases. From germline, CDR1 is SGHTA and CDR2 FQGNSA. V lost 1 base and J 2 bases, leaving 15 bases between the germline ends. The length of the CDR3 is 16 residues. This chain's CDR3 is CASSLVTLAEAYEQYF. CDR3 coding DNA: TGTGCCAGCAGCTTAGTTACCCTAGCAGAGGCCTACGAGCAGTACTTC. The whole variable domain, remainder taken from reference TRBV7-2 and TRBJ2-7, is GAGVSQSPSNKVTEKGKDVELRCDPISGHTALYWYRQSLGQGLEFLIYFQGNSAPDKSGLPSDRFSAERTGGSVSTLTIQRTQQEDSAVYLCASSLVTLAEAYEQYFGPGTRLTVT.

This sequence joins TRBV5-1 and TRBJ2-2; TRBD1 agrees at 10 bases. After removal of 4 bases from V and 5 bases from J, the junction contained 11 bases not matched to a gene. The CDR3 loop spans 17 amino acids. Looked up from germline, CDR1 is SGHRS and CDR2 is YFSETQ. CDR3 amino acids: CASSTGQGSFSTGELFF. The CDR3 DNA follows: TGCGCCAGCAGCACGGGACAGGGGAGTTTTTCTACCGGGGAGCTGTTTTTT.

In this sample, this clonotype turned up a few times. The chain carries TRBV29-1 and TRBJ2-5, with a possible D match to TRBD1 (5 bases). Trimming removed 0 bases from V and 2 bases from J, with 7 bases in between. This CDR3 is built from 13 residues. Germline V lookup: CDR1 SQVTM, CDR2 ANQGSEA. The CDR3 DNA follows: TGCAGCGTTGAAGACAGACAGCAAGAGACCCAGTACTTC. Its translation: CSVEDRQQETQYF.

V gene TRBV7-2 combines with J gene TRBJ2-3, with D perhaps TRBD2 (5 bases). Germline CDR1 SGHTA, CDR2 FQGNSA. CDR3 length: 13 residues. V shed 5 bases and J shed 6 bases, with 12 bases lying between them. CDR3 in DNA: TGTGCCAGCAGCGGCGGACTCCCGGATACGCAGTATTTT. This codes for CASSGGLPDTQYF.

The genes are TRBV18 and TRBJ2-7; the match to TRBD2 covers 14 bases. With 2 bases clipped from V and 9 bases from J, the junction kept 0 bases outside the gene matches. CDR1 KGHSH and CDR2 LQKENI come from the germline V gene. The CDR3 length is 13 residues. The CDR3 loop is CASSPGTSGGQYF. The CDR3 bases are TGTGCCAGCTCACCAGGGACTAGCGGGGGGCAGTACTTC. Filled out from reference TRBV18 and TRBJ2-7, the complete variable domain reads NAGVMQNPRHLVRRRGQEARLRCSPMKGHSHVYWYRQLPEEGLKFMVYLQKENIIDESGMPKERFSAEFPKEGPSILRIQQVVRGDSAAYFCASSPGTSGGQYFGPGTRLTVT.

There are a few counts of this clonotype. The V and J genes are TRBV5-4 and TRBJ1-5; D unresolved. Trimming took 4 bases from V and 4 from J, leaving 21 bases between them. Looked up from germline, CDR1 is SGHNT and CDR2 is YYREEE (reference sequence). CDR3 length equals 17 residues. This chain's CDR3 is CASSLAPYKGRNQPQHF. The CDR3 DNA sequence: TGTGCCAGCAGCCTCGCCCCTTATAAGGGAAGAAATCAGCCCCAGCATTTT.

The V gene is TRBV19, the J gene TRBJ2-1, with TRBD2 matching over 9 bases. V shed 7 bases and J 7 bases; nucleotides not matched to a gene: 11. Per germline, CDR1 LNHDA and CDR2 SQIVND (reference sequence). The CDR3 loop spans 15 amino acids. The CDR3 DNA is TGTGCCAGTAAAATTATAGCGGGAGCAATGAATGAGCAGTTCTTC. Its protein is CASKIIAGAMNEQFF.

This clonotype was seen a few times. The V call is TRBV25-1, the J call TRBJ1-6, with D maybe TRBD1 (5 bases). V was cut by 6 bases and J by 8 bases, with 8 bases left in between. This CDR3 is 12 amino acids long. The V gene's germline CDR1 is MGHDK and CDR2 SYGVNS. The CDR3 DNA reads as TGTGCCAGCAGACAAGGGGATTCACCCCTCCACTTT. Translation gives CASRQGDSPLHF.

This clonotype was picked up a small number of times. The chain combines TRBV18 with TRBJ2-7, with 10 nucleotides matching TRBD1. Per germline, CDR1 KGHSH and CDR2 LQKENI. CDR3 length: 15 amino acids. J gave up 5 bases and V 1 base, and 5 bases lay outside the gene matches. The CDR3 here is CASSPRDRGWNEQYF. In nucleotides, the CDR3 is TGTGCCAGCTCACCACGGGACAGGGGCTGGAACGAGCAGTACTTC. Variable domain in full (rest from reference TRBV18 and TRBJ2-7): NAGVMQNPRHLVRRRGQEARLRCSPMKGHSHVYWYRQLPEEGLKFMVYLQKENIIDESGMPKERFSAEFPKEGPSILRIQQVVRGDSAAYFCASSPRDRGWNEQYFGPGTRLTVT.

A few counts support this clonotype. The chain employs TRBV20-1 and TRBJ2-7; TRBD2 aligns across 10 bases. With 6 bases clipped from V and 1 base from J, the junction kept 6 bases outside the gene matches. Germline values: CDR1 DFQATT, CDR2 SNEGSKA (reference sequence). CDR3 size: 14 residues. The CDR3 region is CSASGLAASYEQYF. The CDR3 bases are TGCAGTGCCAGTGGACTAGCGGCATCCTACGAGCAGTACTTC.

V and J are TRBV12-3 or TRBV12-4 and TRBJ1-5; a possible D gene is TRBD1 (5 bases). V dropped 5 bases and J dropped 3 bases, with 11 bases sitting between them. CDR3 length: 14 amino acids. The chain's CDR3 is CASSPGITNQPQHF. DNA of the CDR3: TGTGCCAGCAGTCCAGGGATTACCAATCAGCCCCAGCATTTT.